What follows are 20 T cell receptor beta chains derived from one specimen sequenced in a study of blood T cell repertoires in COVID-19. TCRdb's copy holds only in-frame clones and misses some; the assay was immunoSEQ multiplex PCR. The sample has 97,000 or so clones; 75% to 95% are singletons. Specimen: peripheral blood. Source of these receptors: a man in his sixties with acute or convalescent COVID-19.

The chain joins TRBV12-5 to TRBJ1-2; D possibly corresponds to TRBD1 (5 bases). Trimming removed 5 bases from V and 8 bases from J, with 12 bases in between. Germline V gene lookup returns CDR1 LGHNT and CDR2 FRNRAP. CDR3 length equals 12 residues. The CDR3 bases are TGTGCTAGTGGTCGCCTTGGGGGGGGCTACACCTTC. It codes for CASGRLGGGYTF.

This clone has more than one count but fewer than ten. This chain uses TRBV6-5 with TRBJ2-7, with D possibly being TRBD1 (6 bases). Germline V gene sequence: CDR1 MNHEY, CDR2 SVGAGI. The V gene lost 8 bases and the J gene lost 4 bases, with 21 bases spanning the gap. There are 15 residues in the CDR3. The CDR3 sequence: CASVFLGRGRYEQYF. CDR3 DNA: TGTGCCAGCGTTTTTTTGGGCAGGGGTCGATACGAGCAGTACTTC.

This chain connects TRBV19 to TRBJ1-2; no clear D. V was trimmed by 7 bases and J by 4 bases, leaving 16 bases between them. Germline CDR1 is LNHDA and CDR2 is SQIVND (reference sequence). CDR3 length: 14 amino acids. CDR3 amino acids: CASNSRDTGYGYTF. The CDR3 DNA reads as TGTGCCAGTAACTCCCGGGATACTGGCTATGGCTACACCTTC.

V usage is TRBV9 and J usage is TRBJ2-2; TRBD2 is a possible D gene (5 bases). The V and J ends lost 0 bases and 1 base respectively, with 10 bases between them. The V gene's germline CDR1 is SGDLS and CDR2 YYNGEE. CDR3 length equals 16 residues. This chain's CDR3 is CASSVGTAMNTGELFF. CDR3 bases: TGTGCCAGCAGCGTAGGGACTGCAATGAACACCGGGGAGCTGTTTTTT.

The chain combines TRBV25-1 with TRBJ2-3, with a tentative D call TRBD2 (6 bases). The germline gives CDR1 MGHDK, CDR2 SYGVNS. The CDR3 spans 14 residues. Trimming stripped 8 bases from V and 5 bases from J, with 17 bases between. The CDR3 DNA is TGTGCCAGCCAAACTAGCAGCCAGGGAGATACGCAGTATTTT. It is translated as CASQTSSQGDTQYF.

CDR3 residues: CASSTPTGRDTEAFF. CDR3 DNA: TGTGCCAGTAGTACCCCGACTGGGAGGGACACTGAAGCTTTCTTT. The chain couples TRBV19 to TRBJ1-1; D not certain. With 4 bases removed from V and 3 bases from J, the gap between germline ends came to 15 bases. The CDR3 has 15 amino acids. CDR1 and CDR2 (germline): LNHDA, SQIVND (reference sequence).

The chain combines TRBV6-5 with TRBJ2-5, with 7 bases fitting TRBD1. Trimming removed 4 bases from V and 1 base from J; junction bases left unmatched: 3. Germline-derived CDR1 and CDR2 are MNHEY and SVGAGI. This CDR3 contains 14 residues. CDR3 in amino acids: CASSFRDSQETQYF. As DNA, the CDR3 is TGTGCCAGCAGTTTCCGGGACAGCCAAGAGACCCAGTACTTC.

The V gene is TRBV2, the J gene TRBJ1-1; 7 bases map to TRBD1. The germline V gene has CDR1 SNHLY and CDR2 FYNNEI. This CDR3 region has 12 residues. V shed 5 bases, J shed 4 bases, and the junction held 1 base outside the gene matches. The CDR3 bases are TGTGCCAGCAGTTACAGGGGCACTGAAGCTTTCTTT. This codes for CASSYRGTEAFF.

The rearrangement uses TRBV2 and TRBJ2-7; TRBD1 is a possible D gene (6 bases). Germline V gives CDR1 SNHLY, CDR2 FYNNEI. The CDR3 loop spans 14 amino acids. V lost 4 bases, J lost 1 base, and 11 bases lay in between. CDR3 region: CASSGRRGSYEQYV. The CDR3 region has the DNA TGTGCCAGCAGTGGGCGCAGGGGATCCTACGAGCAGTACGTC.

V gene TRBV9 combines with J gene TRBJ1-1; possibly TRBD1 for D (5 bases). This CDR3 has 15 residues. Deletions cut 3 bases from V and 1 base from J, with 13 bases between. Germline lookup yields CDR1 SGDLS and CDR2 YYNGEE. The CDR3 nucleotides read TGTGCCAGCAGCGGCCCCCAGGGATGGAACACTGAAGCTTTCTTT. Its protein is CASSGPQGWNTEAFF.

The chain has TRBV5-1 and TRBJ2-2, with TRBD1 as a possible D gene (6 bases). CDR3 length: 12 amino acids. Germline CDR1 and CDR2: SGHRS and YFSETQ. Trimming removed 2 bases from V and 13 bases from J, with 12 bases in between. The CDR3 DNA reads TGCGCCAGCAGCTTAGCAGGGGACGGGCTGTTTTTT. This codes for CASSLAGDGLFF.

This clone was recorded only once. The V and J genes are TRBV5-1 and TRBJ1-4; 7 nucleotides match TRBD1. Germline CDR1 SGHRS, CDR2 YFSETQ. V gave up 3 bases and J gave up 3 bases; unmatched junction bases: 2. This CDR3 has 14 amino acids. CDR3 loop: CASSSGQPNEKLFF. The CDR3 bases are TGCGCCAGCAGCTCGGGACAGCCTAATGAAAAACTGTTTTTT.

In this sample, this clone turned up once. This sequence joins TRBV29-1 and TRBJ1-2; TRBD1 matches 7 bases. The CDR3 covers 15 residues. Germline CDR1 SQVTM, CDR2 ANQGSEA. J lost 3 bases, V lost 0 bases, and 7 bases had no gene match. CDR3 sequence reads: CSVEDRWDSYYGYTF. As DNA, the CDR3 is TGCAGCGTTGAAGATCGCTGGGACAGCTACTATGGCTACACCTTC. Complete variable domain (other parts from reference TRBV29-1 and TRBJ1-2): SAVISQKPSRDICQRGTSLTIQCQVDSQVTMMFWYRQQPGQSLTLIATANQGSEATYESGFVIDKFPISRPNLTFSTLTVSNMSPEDSSIYLCSVEDRWDSYYGYTFGSGTRLTVV.

V gene TRBV5-1 combines with J gene TRBJ1-2; D remains unclear. Between the trimmed V and J ends, which lost 0 bases and 4 bases, there was a span of 10 bases. The CDR3 spans 14 residues. The germline V gene encodes CDR1 SGHRS and CDR2 YFSETQ. The CDR3 DNA reads TGCGCCAGCAGCTTGGAGACTGATGCCTATGGCTACACCTTC. Protein: CASSLETDAYGYTF.

The chain combines TRBV19 with TRBJ1-5, with 8 bases that match TRBD1. Germline V lookup: CDR1 LNHDA, CDR2 SQIVND (reference sequence). With 4 bases clipped from V and 4 bases from J, the junction kept 6 bases outside the gene matches. The CDR3 length is 15 residues. The CDR3 nucleotides are TGTGCCAGTAGTAAGGACAGGGTGAGAAATCAGCCCCAGCATTTT. Translating gives CASSKDRVRNQPQHF. The variable domain in full, completed from reference TRBV19 and TRBJ1-5, reads DGGITQSPKYLFRKEGQNVTLSCEQNLNHDAMYWYRQDPGQGLRLIYYSQIVNDFQKGDIAEGYSVSREKKESFPLTVTSAQKNPTAFYLCASSKDRVRNQPQHFGDGTRLSIL.

The chain uses TRBV6-5 and TRBJ1-6; no firm D call. Germline V gene data show CDR1 as MNHEY and CDR2 as SVGAGI. Trimming cost V 2 bases and J 0 bases, with 5 bases left between them. The CDR3 sequence is 15 residues long. The CDR3 DNA follows: TGTGCCAGCAGTTACGGGAGCTCCTATAATTCACCCCTCCACTTT. Amino acid sequence: CASSYGSSYNSPLHF.

This clone has more than one count but fewer than ten. The gene calls are TRBV5-1 and TRBJ2-5, with D maybe TRBD1 (6 bases). Trimming took 4 bases from V and 3 from J, leaving 13 bases between them. The germline CDR1 and CDR2 sequences are SGHRS and YFSETQ. The length of the CDR3 is 14 residues. CDR3 region: CASSRDKGEETQYF. CDR3 bases: TGCGCCAGCAGCCGGGACAAGGGGGAAGAGACCCAGTACTTC.

V gene TRBV10-3 combines with J gene TRBJ1-1; 8 bases match TRBD1. Germline V gene lookup returns CDR1 ENHRY and CDR2 SYGVKD. The CDR3 is made up of 14 amino acids. The V and J ends lost 6 bases and 2 bases, in that order; junction bases with no gene match: 5. CDR3 amino acids: CAIRKQGVNTEAFF. CDR3 coding DNA: TGTGCCATCAGGAAACAGGGGGTAAACACTGAAGCTTTCTTT.

This clone was observed once. The rearrangement uses TRBV11-2 and TRBJ2-5; the match to TRBD2 covers 9 bases. The CDR3 runs 17 residues. Germline lookup yields CDR1 SGHAT and CDR2 FQNNGV. V lost 0 bases, J lost 5 bases, and 10 bases stayed unmatched. The CDR3 coding sequence is TGTGCCAGCAGCTTAGATCAAGCGGGGGGCCGCCGGGAGACCCAGTACTTC. Translated, it gives CASSLDQAGGRRETQYF.

The V call is TRBV5-1, the J call TRBJ1-1; no clear D. The germline CDR1 and CDR2 sequences are SGHRS and YFSETQ. The CDR3 length is 14 residues. With 2 bases removed from V and 1 base from J, the gap between germline ends came to 9 bases. In nucleotides, the CDR3 is TGCGCCAGCAGCTTAGGAGTCAGGAACACTGAAGCTTTCTTT. This translates into CASSLGVRNTEAFF.